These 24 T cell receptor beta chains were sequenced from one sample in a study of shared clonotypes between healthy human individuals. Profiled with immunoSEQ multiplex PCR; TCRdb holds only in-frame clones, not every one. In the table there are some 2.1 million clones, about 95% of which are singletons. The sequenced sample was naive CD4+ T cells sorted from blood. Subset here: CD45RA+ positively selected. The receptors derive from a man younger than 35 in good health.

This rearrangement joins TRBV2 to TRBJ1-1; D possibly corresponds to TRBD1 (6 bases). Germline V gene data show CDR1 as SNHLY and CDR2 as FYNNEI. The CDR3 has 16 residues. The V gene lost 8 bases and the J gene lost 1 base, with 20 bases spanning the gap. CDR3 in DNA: TGTGCCAGCCGCGTCTTAGGGGGGCAAAAGAACACTGAAGCTTTCTTT. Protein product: CASRVLGGQKNTEAFF.

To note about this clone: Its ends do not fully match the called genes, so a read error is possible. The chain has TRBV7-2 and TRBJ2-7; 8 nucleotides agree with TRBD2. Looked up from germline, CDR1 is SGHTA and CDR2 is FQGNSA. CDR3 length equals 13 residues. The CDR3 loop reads CASTLSGGYEQYF. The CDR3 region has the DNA TGTGCCAGCACCTTAAGCGGGGGATACGAGCAGTACTTC.

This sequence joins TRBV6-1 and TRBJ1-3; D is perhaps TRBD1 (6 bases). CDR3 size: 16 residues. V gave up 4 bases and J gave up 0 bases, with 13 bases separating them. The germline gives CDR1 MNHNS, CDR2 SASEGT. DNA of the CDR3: TGTGCCAGCAGTGGGACAGCGATAGTCTCTGGAAACACCATATATTTT. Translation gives CASSGTAIVSGNTIYF.

CDR3 residues: CASRKNLGSYEQYF. The CDR3, as DNA: TGTGCCAGTAGAAAGAACCTCGGCTCCTACGAGCAGTACTTC. This chain connects TRBV19 to TRBJ2-7; no reliable D call. CDR3 length: 14 residues. Germline V CDR1 and CDR2: LNHDA, SQIVND (reference sequence). V dropped 6 bases and J dropped 0 bases, with 12 bases sitting between them.

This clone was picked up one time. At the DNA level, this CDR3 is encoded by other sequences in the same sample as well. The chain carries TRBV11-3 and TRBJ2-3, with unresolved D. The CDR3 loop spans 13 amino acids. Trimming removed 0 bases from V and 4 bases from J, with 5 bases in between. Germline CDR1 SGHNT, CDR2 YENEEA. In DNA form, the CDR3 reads TGTGCCAGCAGCTTAGATAGGGCAGATACGCAGTATTTT. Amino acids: CASSLDRADTQYF.

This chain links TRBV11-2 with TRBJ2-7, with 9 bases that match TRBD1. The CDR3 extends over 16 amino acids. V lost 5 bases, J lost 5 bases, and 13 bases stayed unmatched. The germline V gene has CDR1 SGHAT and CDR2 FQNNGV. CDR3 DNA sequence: TGTGCCAGCAGCCTCCTCCGGGACAGGGTTATGAACGAGCAGTACTTC. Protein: CASSLLRDRVMNEQYF.

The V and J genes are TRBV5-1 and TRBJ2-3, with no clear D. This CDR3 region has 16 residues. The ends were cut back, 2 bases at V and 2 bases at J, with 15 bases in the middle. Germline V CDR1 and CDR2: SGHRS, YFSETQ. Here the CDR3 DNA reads TGCGCCAGCAGCTTTTTCGGGCCCTCAATCACAGATACGCAGTATTTT. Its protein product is CASSFFGPSITDTQYF.

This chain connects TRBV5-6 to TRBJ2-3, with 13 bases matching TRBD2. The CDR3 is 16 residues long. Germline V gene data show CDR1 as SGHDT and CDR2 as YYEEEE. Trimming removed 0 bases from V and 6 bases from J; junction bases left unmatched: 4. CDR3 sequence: CASSLGLAGGFDTQYF. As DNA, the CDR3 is TGTGCCAGCAGCTTGGGACTAGCGGGAGGTTTTGATACGCAGTATTTT.

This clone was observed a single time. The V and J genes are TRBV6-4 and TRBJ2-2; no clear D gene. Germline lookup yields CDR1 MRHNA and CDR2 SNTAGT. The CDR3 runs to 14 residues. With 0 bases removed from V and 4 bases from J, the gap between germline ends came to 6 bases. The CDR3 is CASSDSSGTGELFF. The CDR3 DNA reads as TGTGCCAGCAGTGACTCTTCCGGCACCGGGGAGCTGTTTTTT.

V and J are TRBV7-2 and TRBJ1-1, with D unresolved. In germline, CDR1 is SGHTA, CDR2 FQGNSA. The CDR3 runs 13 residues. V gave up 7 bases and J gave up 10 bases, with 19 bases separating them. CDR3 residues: CASTLRQTAVAFF. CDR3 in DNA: TGTGCCAGCACCCTCCGCCAGACGGCCGTAGCTTTCTTT.

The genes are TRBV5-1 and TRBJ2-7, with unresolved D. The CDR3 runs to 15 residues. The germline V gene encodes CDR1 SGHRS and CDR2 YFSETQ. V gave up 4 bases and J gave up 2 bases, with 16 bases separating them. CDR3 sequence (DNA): TGCGCCAGCAGCGCGACGGCAATTCCTACCTACGAGCAGTACTTC. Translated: CASSATAIPTYEQYF.

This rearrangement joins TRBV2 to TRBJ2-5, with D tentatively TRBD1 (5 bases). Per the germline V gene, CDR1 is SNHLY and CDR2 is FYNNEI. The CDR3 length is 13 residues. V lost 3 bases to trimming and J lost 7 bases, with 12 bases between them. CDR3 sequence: CASSERTQGTQYF. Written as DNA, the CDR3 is TGTGCCAGCAGTGAGCGGACGCAGGGGACCCAGTACTTC.

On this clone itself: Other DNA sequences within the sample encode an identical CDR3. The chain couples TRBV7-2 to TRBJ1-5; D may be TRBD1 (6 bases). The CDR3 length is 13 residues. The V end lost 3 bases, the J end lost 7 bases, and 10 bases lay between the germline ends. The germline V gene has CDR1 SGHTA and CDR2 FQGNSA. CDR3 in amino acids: CASSFRGSQPQHF. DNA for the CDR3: TGTGCCAGCAGCTTCAGGGGCAGCCAGCCCCAGCATTTT. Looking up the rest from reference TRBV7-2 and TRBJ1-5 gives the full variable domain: GAGVSQSPSNKVTEKGKDVELRCDPISGHTALYWYRQSLGQGLEFLIYFQGNSAPDKSGLPSDRFSAERTGGSVSTLTIQRTQQEDSAVYLCASSFRGSQPQHFGDGTRLSIL.

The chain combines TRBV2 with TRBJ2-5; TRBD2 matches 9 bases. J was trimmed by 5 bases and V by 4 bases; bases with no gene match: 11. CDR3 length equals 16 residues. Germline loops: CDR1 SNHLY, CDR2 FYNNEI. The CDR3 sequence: CASSGLSGSLPETQYF. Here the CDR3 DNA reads TGTGCCAGCAGTGGTCTTAGCGGGAGTTTACCGGAGACCCAGTACTTC.

The CDR3 region is CAISESVLVVETQYF. CDR3 bases: TGTGCCATCAGTGAGTCGGTGCTAGTCGTAGAGACCCAGTACTTC. This rearrangement joins TRBV10-3 to TRBJ2-5; D is undetermined. Germline CDR1 ENHRY, CDR2 SYGVKD. V lost 0 bases to trimming and J lost 4 bases, with 12 bases between them. The CDR3 sequence is 15 residues long.

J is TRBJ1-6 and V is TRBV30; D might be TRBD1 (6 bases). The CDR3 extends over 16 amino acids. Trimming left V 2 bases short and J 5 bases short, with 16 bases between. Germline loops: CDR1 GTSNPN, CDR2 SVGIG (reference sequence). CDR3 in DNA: TGTGCCTGGAGTTCCCGCCAGGGGAAGGATAATTCACCCCTCCACTTT. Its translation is CAWSSRQGKDNSPLHF.

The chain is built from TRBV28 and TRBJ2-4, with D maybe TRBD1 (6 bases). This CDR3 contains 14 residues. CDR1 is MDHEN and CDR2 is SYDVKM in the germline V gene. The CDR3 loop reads CVTSGALLPNIQYF. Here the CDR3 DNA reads TGTGTCACTTCAGGGGCCCTCCTCCCAAACATTCAGTACTTC. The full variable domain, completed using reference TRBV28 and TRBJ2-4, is DVKVTQSSRYLVKRTGEKVFLECVQDMDHENMFWYRQDPGLGLRLIYFSYDVKMKEKGDIPEGYSVSREKKERFSLILESASTNQTSMYLCVTSGALLPNIQYFGAGTRLSVL.

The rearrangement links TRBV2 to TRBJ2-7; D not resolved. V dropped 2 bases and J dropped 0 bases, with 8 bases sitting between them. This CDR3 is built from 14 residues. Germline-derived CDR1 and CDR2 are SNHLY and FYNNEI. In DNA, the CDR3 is TGTGCCAGCAGTGAATGGGCGAGCTCCTACGAGCAGTACTTC. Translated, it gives CASSEWASSYEQYF.

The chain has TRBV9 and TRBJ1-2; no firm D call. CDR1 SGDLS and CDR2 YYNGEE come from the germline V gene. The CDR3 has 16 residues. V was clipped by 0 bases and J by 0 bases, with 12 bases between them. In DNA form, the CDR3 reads TGTGCCAGCAGCGTAGATTTGGAGGCCTCTAACTATGGCTACACCTTC. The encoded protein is CASSVDLEASNYGYTF.

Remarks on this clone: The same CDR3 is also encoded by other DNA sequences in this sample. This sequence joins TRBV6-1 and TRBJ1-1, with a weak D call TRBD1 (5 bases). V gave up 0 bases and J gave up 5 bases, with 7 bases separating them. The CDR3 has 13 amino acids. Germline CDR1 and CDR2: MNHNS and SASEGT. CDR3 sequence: CASSEARGTEAFF. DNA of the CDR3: TGTGCCAGCAGTGAAGCTCGGGGGACTGAAGCTTTCTTT.

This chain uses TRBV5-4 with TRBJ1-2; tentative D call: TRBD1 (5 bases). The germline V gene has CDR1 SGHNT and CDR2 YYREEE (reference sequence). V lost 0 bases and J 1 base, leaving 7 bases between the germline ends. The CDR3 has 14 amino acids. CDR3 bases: TGTGCCAGCAGCTTGGGACAGTTTAACTATGGCTACACCTTC. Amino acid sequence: CASSLGQFNYGYTF.

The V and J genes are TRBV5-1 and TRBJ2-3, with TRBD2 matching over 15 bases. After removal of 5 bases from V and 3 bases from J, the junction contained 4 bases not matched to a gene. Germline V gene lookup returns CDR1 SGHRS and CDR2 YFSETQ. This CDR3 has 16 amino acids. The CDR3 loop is CASSMGTSGRTDTQYF. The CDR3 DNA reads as TGCGCCAGCAGTATGGGGACTAGCGGGAGGACAGATACGCAGTATTTT.

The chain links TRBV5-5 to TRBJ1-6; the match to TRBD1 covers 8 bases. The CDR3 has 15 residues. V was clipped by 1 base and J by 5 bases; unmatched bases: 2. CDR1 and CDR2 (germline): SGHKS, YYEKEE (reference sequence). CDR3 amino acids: CASSLWGQDNSPLHF. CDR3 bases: TGTGCCAGCAGCTTGTGGGGACAGGATAATTCACCCCTCCACTTT.

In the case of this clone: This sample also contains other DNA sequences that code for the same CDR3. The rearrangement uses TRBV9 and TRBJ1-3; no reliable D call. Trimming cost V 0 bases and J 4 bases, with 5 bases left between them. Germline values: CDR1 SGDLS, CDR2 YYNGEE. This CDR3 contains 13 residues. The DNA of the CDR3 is TGTGCCAGCAGCGTAGACGGAGGAAACACCATATATTTT. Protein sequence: CASSVDGGNTIYF.